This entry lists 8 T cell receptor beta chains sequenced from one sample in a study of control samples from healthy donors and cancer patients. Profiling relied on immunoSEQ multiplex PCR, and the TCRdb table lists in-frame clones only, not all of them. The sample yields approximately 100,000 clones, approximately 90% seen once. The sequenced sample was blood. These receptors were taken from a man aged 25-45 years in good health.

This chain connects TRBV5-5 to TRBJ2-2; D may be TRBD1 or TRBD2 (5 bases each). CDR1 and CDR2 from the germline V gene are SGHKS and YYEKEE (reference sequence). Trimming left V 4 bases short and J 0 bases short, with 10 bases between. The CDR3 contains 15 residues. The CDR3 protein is CASSTGTANTGELFF. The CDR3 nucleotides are TGTGCCAGCAGCACCGGGACCGCGAACACCGGGGAGCTGTTTTTT.

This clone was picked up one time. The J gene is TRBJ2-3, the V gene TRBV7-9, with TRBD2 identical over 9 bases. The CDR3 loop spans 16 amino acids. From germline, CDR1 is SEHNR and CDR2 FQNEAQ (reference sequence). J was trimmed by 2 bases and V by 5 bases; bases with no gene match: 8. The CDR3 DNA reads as TGTGCCAGCAGCCCAAGACGGACTAGCGACACAGATACGCAGTATTTT. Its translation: CASSPRRTSDTDTQYF. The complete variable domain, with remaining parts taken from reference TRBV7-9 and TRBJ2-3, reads DTGVSQNPRHKITKRGQNVTFRCDPISEHNRLYWYRQTLGQGPEFLTYFQNEAQLEKSRLLSDRFSAERPKGSFSTLEIQRTEQGDSAMYLCASSPRRTSDTDTQYFGPGTRLTVL.

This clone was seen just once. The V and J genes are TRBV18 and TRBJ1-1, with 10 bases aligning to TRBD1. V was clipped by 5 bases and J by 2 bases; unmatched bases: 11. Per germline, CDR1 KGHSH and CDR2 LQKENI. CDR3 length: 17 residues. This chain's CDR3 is CASSSLGTGAQNTEAFF. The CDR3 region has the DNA TGTGCCAGCTCATCTCTCGGGACAGGGGCGCAAAACACTGAAGCTTTCTTT.

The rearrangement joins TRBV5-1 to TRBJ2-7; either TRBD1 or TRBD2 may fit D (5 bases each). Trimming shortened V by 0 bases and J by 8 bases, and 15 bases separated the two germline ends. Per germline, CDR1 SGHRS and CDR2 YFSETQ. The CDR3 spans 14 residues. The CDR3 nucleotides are TGCGCCAGCAGCTTGGTAGGACCCGAGGGGAAGCAGTACTTC. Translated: CASSLVGPEGKQYF.

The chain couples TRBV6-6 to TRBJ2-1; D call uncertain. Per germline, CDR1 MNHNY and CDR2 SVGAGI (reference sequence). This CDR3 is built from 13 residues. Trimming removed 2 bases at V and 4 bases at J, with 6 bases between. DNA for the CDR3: TGTGCCAGCAGTTACGAAGAGTACAATGAGCAGTTCTTC. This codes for CASSYEEYNEQFF.

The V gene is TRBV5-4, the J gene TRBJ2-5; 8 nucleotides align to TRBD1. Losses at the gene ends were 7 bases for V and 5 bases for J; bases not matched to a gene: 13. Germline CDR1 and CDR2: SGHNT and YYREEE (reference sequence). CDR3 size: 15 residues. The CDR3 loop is CASGLQGVGWETQYF. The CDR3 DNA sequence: TGTGCCAGCGGACTACAGGGGGTAGGTTGGGAGACCCAGTACTTC.

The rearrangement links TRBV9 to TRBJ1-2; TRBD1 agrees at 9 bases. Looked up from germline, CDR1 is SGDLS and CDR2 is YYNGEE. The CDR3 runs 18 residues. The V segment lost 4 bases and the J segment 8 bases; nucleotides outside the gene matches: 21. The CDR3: CASSPRFGTGTGSKGYTF. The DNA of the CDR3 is TGTGCCAGCAGCCCGAGGTTTGGGACAGGGACGGGATCTAAAGGCTACACCTTC.

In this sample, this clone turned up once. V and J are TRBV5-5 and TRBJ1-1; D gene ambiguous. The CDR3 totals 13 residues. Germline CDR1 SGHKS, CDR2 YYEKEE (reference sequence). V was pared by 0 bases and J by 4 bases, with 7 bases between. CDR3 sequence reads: CASSLEVVTEAFF. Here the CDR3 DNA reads TGTGCCAGCAGCTTGGAGGTGGTCACTGAAGCTTTCTTT.